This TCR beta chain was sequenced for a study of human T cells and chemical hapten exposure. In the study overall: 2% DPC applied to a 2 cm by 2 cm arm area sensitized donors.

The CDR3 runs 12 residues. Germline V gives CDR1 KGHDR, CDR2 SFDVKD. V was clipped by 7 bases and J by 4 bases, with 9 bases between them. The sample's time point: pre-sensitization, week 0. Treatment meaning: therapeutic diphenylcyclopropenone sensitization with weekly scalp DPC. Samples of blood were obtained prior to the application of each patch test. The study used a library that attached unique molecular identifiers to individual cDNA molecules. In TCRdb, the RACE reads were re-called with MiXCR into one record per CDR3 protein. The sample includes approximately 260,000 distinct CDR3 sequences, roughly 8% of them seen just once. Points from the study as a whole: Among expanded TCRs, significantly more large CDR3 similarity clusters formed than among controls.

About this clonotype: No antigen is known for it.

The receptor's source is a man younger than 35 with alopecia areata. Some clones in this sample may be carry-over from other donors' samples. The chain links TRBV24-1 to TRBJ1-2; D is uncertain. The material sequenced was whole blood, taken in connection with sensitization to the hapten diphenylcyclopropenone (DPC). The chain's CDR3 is CATSGRTYGYTF. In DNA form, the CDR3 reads TGTGCCACCAGCGGACGGACCTATGGCTACACCTTC.